This T cell receptor (beta chain) came from a study of T-cell memory formation after mild COVID-19. General study points: Contracting clones localized mainly to CM and EM when CD4+ and mainly to EMRA when CD8+.

TCRdb recomputed calls from the 5' RACE reads with MiXCR, one row per CDR3 protein. The sample records 200,000 to 250,000 distinct CDR3 sequences, roughly 30% being singletons. The ends were cut back, 4 bases at V and 0 bases at J, with 12 bases in the middle. CDR3 size: 15 residues. CDR1 is SGDLS, CDR2 YYNGEE, per germline. This clonotype appeared a few times. Its antigen is currently unknown. V and J are TRBV9 and TRBJ2-3; D is uncertain. This clonotype originated in an adult woman who had mild COVID-19 (a few samples of this study predate the infection). Cell type and time point are not known. The sample consisted of PBMCs or a T cell subset sorted from them (not recorded which). This CDR3 is CASSPQLTSTDTQYF. The CDR3 DNA reads TGTGCCAGCAGCCCACAGTTGACTAGCACAGATACGCAGTATTTT.